What follows are 18 T cell receptor beta chains derived from one specimen sequenced in a study of T-cell reconstitution after alpha-beta-depleted transplantation in children. Preparation of the TCRbeta library involved a method that used unique molecular identifiers. From the PCR reads, TCRdb called clonotypes with MiXCR, one entry per CDR3 protein. The repertoire has some 130,000 distinct CDR3 sequences, about 9.6% of them found once; the top ten carry approximately 25%. The specimen was PBMCs, mostly from graft donor cells, collected 180 days after TCRalphabeta/CD19-depleted stem cell transplant. The receptor source for this set is a girl in the first two years of life who had a stem cell transplant for combined immunodeficiency, so the T cells may come from the graft donor.

This clonotype appeared a few times. The chain couples TRBV12-3 or TRBV12-4 to TRBJ2-1; no firm D call. CDR3 length: 14 amino acids. V gave up 6 bases and J gave up 6 bases, with 15 bases separating them. The CDR3 DNA reads as TGTGCCAGCAGCCCCAGTTTAGTATCCAATGAGCAGTTCTTC. The encoded protein is CASSPSLVSNEQFF.

In its sample, this clonotype was seen a few times. The chain employs TRBV18 and TRBJ2-7; no clear D. CDR1 and CDR2 from the germline V gene are KGHSH and LQKENI. The CDR3 spans 13 residues. Trimming cost V 5 bases and J 0 bases, with 8 bases left between them. CDR3 bases: TGTGCCAGCTCAACAGTACCCTCCTACGAGCAGTACTTC. This gives the protein CASSTVPSYEQYF.

Only a few counts were recorded for this clonotype. The CDR3 protein is CSVGLREQFF. The DNA of the CDR3 is TGCAGCGTTGGACTCCGAGAGCAGTTCTTC. This chain links TRBV29-1 with TRBJ2-1; no firm D call. The CDR3 runs 10 residues. The ends were cut back, 4 bases at V and 10 bases at J, with 8 bases in the middle. Germline V gene data show CDR1 as SQVTM and CDR2 as ANQGSEA.

This clonotype was seen at least ten times. The chain employs TRBV20-1 and TRBJ2-1, with TRBD2 matching 11 bases. V was clipped by 0 bases and J by 8 bases; unmatched bases: 12. The V gene's germline CDR1 is DFQATT and CDR2 SNEGSKA (reference sequence). CDR3 length equals 17 residues. The CDR3: CSARDPGGTSGLYEQFF. CDR3 coding DNA: TGCAGTGCTAGAGATCCCGGTGGGACTAGCGGTTTGTATGAGCAGTTCTTC.

V usage is TRBV9 and J usage is TRBJ2-2; the D call may be TRBD1 or TRBD2 (6 bases each). The CDR3 has 14 residues. V dropped 2 bases and J dropped 7 bases, with 12 bases sitting between them. CDR1 and CDR2 from the germline V gene are SGDLS and YYNGEE. CDR3 sequence (DNA): TGTGCCAGCAGCGTCGGAGGGGGGAACGGGGAGCTGTTTTTT. Translation gives CASSVGGGNGELFF. Supplemented by reference TRBV9 and TRBJ2-2, the full variable domain reads DSGVTQTPKHLITATGQRVTLRCSPRSGDLSVYWYQQSLDQGLQFLIQYYNGEERAKGNILERFSAQQFPDLHSELNLSSLELGDSALYFCASSVGGGNGELFFGEGSRLTVL.

This chain connects TRBV7-3 to TRBJ1-1; D is unresolved. The CDR3 runs 13 residues. V lost 3 bases and J 2 bases, leaving 7 bases between the germline ends. Per the germline V gene, CDR1 is SGHTA and CDR2 is FQGTGA. The CDR3 loop reads CASSFDTNTEAFF. CDR3 DNA: TGTGCCAGCAGCTTCGACACTAACACTGAAGCTTTCTTT.

The chain couples TRBV4-3 to TRBJ2-7, with D unresolved. Deletions cut 1 base from V and 4 bases from J, with 8 bases between. CDR3 length: 13 amino acids. Germline CDR1 and CDR2: LGHNA and YSLEER. In DNA, the CDR3 is TGCGCCAGCAGCCAAGGGGTCCAGTACGAGCAGTACTTC. Amino acids: CASSQGVQYEQYF.

The V and J genes are TRBV6-6 and TRBJ2-2; tentatively, D is TRBD1 (5 bases). The CDR3 extends over 15 amino acids. The germline V and J ends were trimmed by 2 bases and 0 bases, with 7 bases remaining between them. Germline CDR1 MNHNY, CDR2 SVGAGI (reference sequence). As DNA, the CDR3 is TGTGCCAGCAGTTACAAGGGGACGAACACCGGGGAGCTGTTTTTT. This codes for CASSYKGTNTGELFF.

This clonotype was counted only a few times. The V gene is TRBV27, the J gene TRBJ1-4, with a weak D call TRBD1 (5 bases). The CDR3 consists of 15 residues. The germline CDR1 and CDR2 sequences are MNHEY and SMNVEV (reference sequence). With 6 bases removed from V and 8 bases from J, the gap between germline ends came to 19 bases. As DNA, the CDR3 is TGTGCCAGCAGCTCCAGGGTTGCGTTAGGCGAAAAACTGTTTTTT. Translated, it gives CASSSRVALGEKLFF.

The chain links TRBV9 to TRBJ1-4, with TRBD1 matching over 9 bases. Trimming cost V 0 bases and J 5 bases; bases outside gene matches: 5. Germline V gene lookup returns CDR1 SGDLS and CDR2 YYNGEE. This CDR3 contains 16 residues. CDR3 sequence: CASSVGDRARNEKLFF. The CDR3 coding sequence is TGTGCCAGCAGCGTAGGGGACAGGGCTCGGAATGAAAAACTGTTTTTT.

This clonotype was picked up a small number of times. The chain joins TRBV4-3 to TRBJ1-2; maybe TRBD1 (5 bases). Per the germline V gene, CDR1 is LGHNA and CDR2 is YSLEER. CDR3 length: 15 residues. Deletions cut 0 bases from V and 2 bases from J, with 10 bases between. DNA for the CDR3: TGCGCCAGCAGCCAAGATCAGACAGCGAACTATGGCTACACCTTC. Translating it yields CASSQDQTANYGYTF.

This clonotype was recorded a few times. The J gene is TRBJ2-3, the V gene TRBV20-1, with D possibly TRBD1 on 6 matching bases. Germline CDR1 reads DFQATT; CDR2 reads SNEGSKA (reference sequence). The ends were cut back, 5 bases at V and 7 bases at J, with 19 bases in the middle. The CDR3 is 14 residues long. The CDR3 is CSARLLMGANTQYF. In DNA form, the CDR3 reads TGCAGTGCTCGTCTGTTGATGGGGGCGAATACGCAGTATTTT.

The chain carries TRBV10-3 and TRBJ2-7, with TRBD2 matching over 10 bases. The CDR3 sequence is 15 residues long. With 4 bases clipped from V and 0 bases from J, the junction kept 3 bases outside the gene matches. Germline V CDR1 and CDR2: ENHRY, SYGVKD. This CDR3 is CAISAAGGDSYEQYF. CDR3 DNA: TGTGCCATCAGTGCAGCGGGAGGGGACTCCTACGAGCAGTACTTC.

In its sample, this clonotype was seen a few times. V and J are TRBV7-3 and TRBJ2-3, with 7 nucleotides matching TRBD2. The germline gives CDR1 SGHTA, CDR2 FQGTGA. With 1 base clipped from V and 1 base from J, the junction kept 2 bases outside the gene matches. The CDR3 runs to 15 residues. DNA for the CDR3: TGTGCCAGCAGCTTAAGCCGGGGGGGCACAGATACGCAGTATTTT. The encoded protein is CASSLSRGGTDTQYF.

This clonotype was observed at least ten times. V and J are TRBV27 and TRBJ1-2; perhaps TRBD1 as D (5 bases). The V gene's germline CDR1 is MNHEY and CDR2 SMNVEV (reference sequence). Trimming took 0 bases from V and 3 from J, leaving 8 bases between them. This CDR3 spans 14 amino acids. The CDR3 sequence: CASSLSGGDYGYTF. The CDR3 DNA reads as TGTGCCAGCAGTTTATCTGGGGGGGACTATGGCTACACCTTC.

This rearrangement joins TRBV6-2 or TRBV6-3 to TRBJ2-5, with 11 bases identical to TRBD2. The V segment lost 0 bases and the J segment 0 bases; nucleotides outside the gene matches: 3. Germline assignment: CDR1 MNHEY and CDR2 SVGEGT. The CDR3 extends over 17 amino acids. The CDR3 DNA reads as TGTGCCAGCAGTTACTCACTAGCGGGAGTCTACCAAGAGACCCAGTACTTC. Protein product: CASSYSLAGVYQETQYF.

This clonotype was observed a handful of times. The rearrangement links TRBV20-1 to TRBJ2-7; 9 bases map to TRBD2. Trimming cost V 3 bases and J 5 bases; bases outside gene matches: 14. Germline lookup yields CDR1 DFQATT and CDR2 SNEGSKA (reference sequence). There are 16 residues in the CDR3. The CDR3 is CSASYPLAGKGHEQYF. CDR3 coding DNA: TGCAGTGCTAGTTACCCTCTAGCGGGGAAAGGCCACGAGCAGTACTTC.

The chain is built from TRBV29-1 and TRBJ1-1; tentatively, D is TRBD1 (6 bases). Germline CDR1 SQVTM, CDR2 ANQGSEA. Trimming cost V 5 bases and J 1 base, with 14 bases left between them. This CDR3 is 14 amino acids long. CDR3 sequence reads: CSVIGQGRNTEAFF. DNA of the CDR3: TGCAGCGTTATCGGTCAGGGGAGGAACACTGAAGCTTTCTTT.